This TCR beta chain came from a study of identical twins. Notes on the study in general: For out-of-frame beta sequences, excess twin sharing was weaker. For out-of-frame alpha sequences shared by twins, low generation probability was in excess.

Using its own MiXCR run on the 5' RACE reads, TCRdb lists one record per CDR3 protein. This sample has fewer than 900,000 distinct CDR3 sequences, with approximately 21% found just once. For this clonotype: Its antigen is unidentified.

This sample was shared with a second study, whose subject was T cells expressing NK-cell markers. As reported in that work: Several donors' CD3+CD56-NKG2C+ cells were dominated by the same clonotypes.

Material for sequencing was PBMCs. The receptor comes from a woman aged 18-29 years in good health.

The CDR3 region is CASSVSTGVAGGLNEQFF. The CDR3 DNA follows: TGTGCCAGCAGCGTATCCACAGGGGTAGCGGGGGGGCTGAATGAGCAGTTCTTC. This chain links TRBV7-6 with TRBJ2-1, with 11 bases aligning to TRBD2. V lost 5 bases, J lost 7 bases, and 16 bases stayed unmatched. Looked up from germline, CDR1 is SGHVS and CDR2 is FNYEAQ. The CDR3 consists of 18 residues.